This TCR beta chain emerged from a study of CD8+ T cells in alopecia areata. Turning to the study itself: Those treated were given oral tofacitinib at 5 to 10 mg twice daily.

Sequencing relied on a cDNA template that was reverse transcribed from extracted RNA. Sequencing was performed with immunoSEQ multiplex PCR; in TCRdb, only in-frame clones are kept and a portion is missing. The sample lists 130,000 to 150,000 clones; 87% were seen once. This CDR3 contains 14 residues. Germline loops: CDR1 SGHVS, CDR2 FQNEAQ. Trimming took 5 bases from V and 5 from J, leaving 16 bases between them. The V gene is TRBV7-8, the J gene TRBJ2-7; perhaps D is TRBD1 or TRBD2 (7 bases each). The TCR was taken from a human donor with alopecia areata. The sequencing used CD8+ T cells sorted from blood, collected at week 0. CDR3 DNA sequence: TGTGCCAGCAGCCTAACGGGGGGACAGAACGAGCAGTACTTC. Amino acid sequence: CASSLTGGQNEQYF.